Described below is a single T cell receptor (beta chain) sequence and its context. What it binds is not known. The data were taken from a study of CD4 T cells in relation to SARS-CoV-2 and coronaviruses. The unexposed donors gave CD4+ T cells in about 2010-2019, prior to COVID-19. CD4+ T cells were isolated from the cells after more than 8 days of culture. Germline V CDR1 and CDR2: SGHKS, YYEKEE (reference sequence). This CDR3 spans 15 amino acids. V shed 0 bases and J shed 2 bases, with 11 bases lying between them. Measured with immunoSEQ multiplex PCR; TCRdb has only the in-frame clones, and not every one. Of more than 25,000 clones in the sample, roughly 72% are singletons; the top ten hold roughly 14%.

This TCR derives from a human donor in good health. The rearrangement joins TRBV5-5 to TRBJ2-5, with D unclear. Sequencing input: CD4+ T cells from PBMCs, cultured in vitro. The CDR3 bases are TGTGCCAGCAGCTTGGCGGGCAGAAGACAAGAGACCCAGTACTTC. Translating gives CASSLAGRRQETQYF. The whole variable domain, filled in from reference TRBV5-5 and TRBJ2-5, reads DAGVTQSPTHLIKTRGQQVTLRCSPISGHKSVSWYQQVLGQGPQFIFQYYEKEERGRGNFPDRFSARQFPNYSSELNVNALLLGDSALYLCASSLAGRRQETQYFGPGTRLLVL.